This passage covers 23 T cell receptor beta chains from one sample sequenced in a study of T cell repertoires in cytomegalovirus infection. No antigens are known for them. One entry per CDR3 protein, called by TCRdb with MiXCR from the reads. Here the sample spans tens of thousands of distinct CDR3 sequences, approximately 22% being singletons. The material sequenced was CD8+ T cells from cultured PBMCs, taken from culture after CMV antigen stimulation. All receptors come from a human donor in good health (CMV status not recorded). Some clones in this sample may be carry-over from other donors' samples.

CDR3 protein: CASSIRVNTEAFF. The CDR3 DNA is TGTGCCAGTAGTATAAGGGTAAACACTGAAGCTTTCTTT. The chain is built from TRBV19 and TRBJ1-1; no reliable D call. The V end was cut by 2 bases, the J end by 2 bases, with 6 bases between. This CDR3 has 13 amino acids. Germline CDR1 is LNHDA and CDR2 is SQIVND (reference sequence). The variable domain in full, completed from reference TRBV19 and TRBJ1-1, reads DGGITQSPKYLFRKEGQNVTLSCEQNLNHDAMYWYRQDPGQGLRLIYYSQIVNDFQKGDIAEGYSVSREKKESFPLTVTSAQKNPTAFYLCASSIRVNTEAFFGQGTRLTVV.

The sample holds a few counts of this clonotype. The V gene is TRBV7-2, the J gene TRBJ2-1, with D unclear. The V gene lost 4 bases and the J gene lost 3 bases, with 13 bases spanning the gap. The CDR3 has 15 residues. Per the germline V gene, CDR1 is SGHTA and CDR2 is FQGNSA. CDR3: CASSSRQRNYNEQFF. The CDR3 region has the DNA TGTGCCAGCAGCTCCCGACAAAGAAACTACAATGAGCAGTTCTTC.

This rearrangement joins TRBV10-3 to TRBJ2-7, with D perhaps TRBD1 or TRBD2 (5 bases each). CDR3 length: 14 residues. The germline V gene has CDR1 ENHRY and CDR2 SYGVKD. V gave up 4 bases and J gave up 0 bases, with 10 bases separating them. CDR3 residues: CAISGDGFSYEQYF. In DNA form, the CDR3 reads TGTGCCATCAGTGGGGACGGGTTCTCCTACGAGCAGTACTTC.

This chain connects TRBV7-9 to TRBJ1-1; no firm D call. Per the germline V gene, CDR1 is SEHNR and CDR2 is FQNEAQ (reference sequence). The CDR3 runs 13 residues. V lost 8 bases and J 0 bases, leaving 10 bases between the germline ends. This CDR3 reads CASLSGLNTEAFF. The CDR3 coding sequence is TGTGCCAGCCTATCCGGACTGAACACTGAAGCTTTCTTT.

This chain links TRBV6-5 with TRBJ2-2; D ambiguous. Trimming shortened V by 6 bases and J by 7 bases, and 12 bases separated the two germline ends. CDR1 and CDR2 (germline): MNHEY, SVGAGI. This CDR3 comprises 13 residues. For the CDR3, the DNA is TGTGCCAGCAGCTACAGCGATTTCGGGGAGCTGTTTTTT. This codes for CASSYSDFGELFF.

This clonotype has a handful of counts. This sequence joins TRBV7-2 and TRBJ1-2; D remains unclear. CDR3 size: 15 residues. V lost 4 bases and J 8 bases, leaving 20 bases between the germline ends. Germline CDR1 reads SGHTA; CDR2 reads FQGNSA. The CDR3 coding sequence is TGTGCCAGCAGCTATGAGAGACGGCAGACGGGAGGCTACACCTTC. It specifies CASSYERRQTGGYTF.

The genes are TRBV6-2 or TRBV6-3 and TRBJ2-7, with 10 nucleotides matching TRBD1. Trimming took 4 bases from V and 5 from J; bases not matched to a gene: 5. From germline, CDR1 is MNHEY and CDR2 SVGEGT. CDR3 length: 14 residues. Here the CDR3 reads CASSSRDRGDEQYF. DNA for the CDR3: TGTGCCAGCAGTTCCCGGGACAGGGGTGACGAGCAGTACTTC.

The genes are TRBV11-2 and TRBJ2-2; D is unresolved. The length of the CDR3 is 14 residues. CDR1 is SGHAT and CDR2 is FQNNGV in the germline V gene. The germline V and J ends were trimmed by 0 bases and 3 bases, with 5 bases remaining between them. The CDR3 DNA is TGTGCCAGCAGCTTAGAGGGGTACACCGGGGAGCTGTTTTTT. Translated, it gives CASSLEGYTGELFF.

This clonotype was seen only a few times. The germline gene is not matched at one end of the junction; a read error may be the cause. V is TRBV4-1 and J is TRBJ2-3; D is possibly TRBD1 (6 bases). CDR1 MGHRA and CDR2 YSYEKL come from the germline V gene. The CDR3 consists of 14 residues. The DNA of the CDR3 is TGCGCCAGCAGCCAAGACATTCGGACAGAAACGCAGTATTTT. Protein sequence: CASSQDIRTETQYF.

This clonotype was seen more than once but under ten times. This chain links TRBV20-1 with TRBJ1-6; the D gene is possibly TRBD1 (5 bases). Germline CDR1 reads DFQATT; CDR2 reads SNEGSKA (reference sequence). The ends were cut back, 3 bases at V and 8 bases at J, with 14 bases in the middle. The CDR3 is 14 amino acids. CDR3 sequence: CSASTGTGHSPLHF. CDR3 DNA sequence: TGCAGTGCTAGCACCGGGACGGGCCATTCACCCCTCCACTTT.

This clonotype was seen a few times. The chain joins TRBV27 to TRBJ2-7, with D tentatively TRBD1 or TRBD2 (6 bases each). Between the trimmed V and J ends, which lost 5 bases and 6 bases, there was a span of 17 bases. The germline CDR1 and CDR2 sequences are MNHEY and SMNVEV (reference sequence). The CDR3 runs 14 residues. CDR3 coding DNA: TGTGCCAGCAGTCCACGCGGAGGGGGGCGCGAGCAGTACTTC. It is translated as CASSPRGGGREQYF.

The CDR3 DNA follows: TGTGCCAGCATGGCCCCGAACACTGAAGCTTTCTTT. Its protein product is CASMAPNTEAFF. The chain uses TRBV7-2 and TRBJ1-1; D is uncertain. V dropped 7 bases and J dropped 1 base, with 7 bases sitting between them. The germline CDR1 and CDR2 sequences are SGHTA and FQGNSA. CDR3 size: 12 residues.

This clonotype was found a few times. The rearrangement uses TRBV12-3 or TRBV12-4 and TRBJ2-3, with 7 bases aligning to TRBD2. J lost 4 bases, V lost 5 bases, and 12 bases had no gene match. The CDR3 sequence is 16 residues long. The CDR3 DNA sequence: TGTGCCAGCAGTCCCTGGGTAGCGGGTAATGCAGATACGCAGTATTTT. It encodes CASSPWVAGNADTQYF.

CDR3 bases: TGTGCCAGCAGTTCTATGGCTAAGGGACAGGGGGATGGCTACACCTTC. Amino acids: CASSSMAKGQGDGYTF. The genes are TRBV6-6 and TRBJ1-2; 11 bases are a match to TRBD1. The trim removed 4 bases at V and 6 bases at J, leaving 10 bases unmatched. CDR3 size: 16 residues. Germline V CDR1 and CDR2: MNHNY, SVGAGI (reference sequence).

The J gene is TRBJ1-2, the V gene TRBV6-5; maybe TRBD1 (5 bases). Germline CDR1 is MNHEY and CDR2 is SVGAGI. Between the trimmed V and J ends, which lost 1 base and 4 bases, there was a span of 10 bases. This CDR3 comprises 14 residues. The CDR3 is CASSYCSGCYGYTF. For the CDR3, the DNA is TGTGCCAGCAGTTACTGTTCAGGGTGCTATGGCTACACCTTC.

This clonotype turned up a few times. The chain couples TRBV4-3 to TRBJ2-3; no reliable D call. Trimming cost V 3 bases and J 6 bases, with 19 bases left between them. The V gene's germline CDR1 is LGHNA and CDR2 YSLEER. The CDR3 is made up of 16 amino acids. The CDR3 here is CASSQDSTGRMDTQYF. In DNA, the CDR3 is TGCGCCAGCAGCCAGGATTCTACGGGCAGGATGGATACGCAGTATTTT.

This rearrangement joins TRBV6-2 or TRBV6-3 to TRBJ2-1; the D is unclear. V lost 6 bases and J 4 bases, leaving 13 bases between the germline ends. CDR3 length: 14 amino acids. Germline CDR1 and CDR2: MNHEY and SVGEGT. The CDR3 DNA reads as TGTGCCAGCAGCCCCACCGGGCCGTACAATGAGCAGTTCTTC. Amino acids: CASSPTGPYNEQFF.

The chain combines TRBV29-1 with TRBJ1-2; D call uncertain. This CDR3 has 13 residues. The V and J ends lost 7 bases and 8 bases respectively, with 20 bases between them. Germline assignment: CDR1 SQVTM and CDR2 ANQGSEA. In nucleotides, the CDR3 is TGCAGCGCCGTGCGGCCCGATAACGGGGGCTACACCTTC. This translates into CSAVRPDNGGYTF.

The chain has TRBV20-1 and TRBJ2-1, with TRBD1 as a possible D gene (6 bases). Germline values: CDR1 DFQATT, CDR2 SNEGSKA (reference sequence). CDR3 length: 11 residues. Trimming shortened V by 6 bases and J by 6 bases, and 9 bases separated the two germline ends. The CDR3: CSASRGNEQFF. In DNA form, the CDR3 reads TGCAGTGCCTCCAGGGGCAATGAGCAGTTCTTC.

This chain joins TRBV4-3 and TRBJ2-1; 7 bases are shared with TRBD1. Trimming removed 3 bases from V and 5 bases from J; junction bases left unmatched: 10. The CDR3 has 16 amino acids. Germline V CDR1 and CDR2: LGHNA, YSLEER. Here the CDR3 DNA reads TGCGCCAGCAGCCAGGCACCGGGACAGCCGAACAATGAGCAGTTCTTC. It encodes CASSQAPGQPNNEQFF.

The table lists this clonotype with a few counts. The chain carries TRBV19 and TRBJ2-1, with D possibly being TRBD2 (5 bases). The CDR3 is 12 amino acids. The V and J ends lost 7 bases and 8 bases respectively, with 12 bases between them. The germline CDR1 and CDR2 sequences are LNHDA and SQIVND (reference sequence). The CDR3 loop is CASNSLADEQFF. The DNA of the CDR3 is TGTGCCAGTAATAGCCTAGCAGATGAGCAGTTCTTC.

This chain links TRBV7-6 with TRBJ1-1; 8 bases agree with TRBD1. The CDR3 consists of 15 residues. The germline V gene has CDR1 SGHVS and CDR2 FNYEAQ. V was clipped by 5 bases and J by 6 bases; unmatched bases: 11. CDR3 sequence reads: CASSPAQGATAEAFF. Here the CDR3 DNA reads TGTGCCAGCAGCCCCGCTCAGGGGGCGACGGCTGAAGCTTTCTTT.

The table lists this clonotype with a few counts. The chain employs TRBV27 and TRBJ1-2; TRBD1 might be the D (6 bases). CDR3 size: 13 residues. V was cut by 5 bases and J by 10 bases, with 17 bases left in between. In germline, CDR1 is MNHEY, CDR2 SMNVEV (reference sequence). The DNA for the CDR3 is TGTGCCAGCAGTCTCATCAGGGGCCAAGACTACACCTTC. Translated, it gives CASSLIRGQDYTF.